This T cell receptor beta chain was documented in a study of blood T cell repertoires in COVID-19. The protocol was immunoSEQ multiplex PCR, while the TCRdb copy is restricted to in-frame clones and leaves out a portion. The sample has about 190,000 clones, 84% seen once. Researchers sorted participants into cohorts using their self-reported clinical history. The V end lost 4 bases, the J end lost 2 bases, and 13 bases lay between the germline ends. Germline-derived CDR1 and CDR2 are SGDLS and YYNGEE. The CDR3 contains 15 residues. The TCR originated in a woman aged 25 to 45 who had been exposed to COVID-19. The sequenced material came from PBMCs or T cells enriched from blood (not recorded which). The chain combines TRBV9 with TRBJ1-5; no definite D call. The CDR3 loop is CASSPDDKGNQPQHF. The CDR3 region has the DNA TGTGCCAGCAGCCCCGATGACAAGGGCAATCAGCCCCAGCATTTT.